This TCR beta chain comes out of a study of T cell responses to AZD1222 COVID-19 vaccine. Whole-study context: Second doses were pooled across both intervals (about 4 or about 12 weeks). Study-level points and caveats: The number of AZD1222 recipients seropositive at baseline was only 5 to 7. Spike-specific TCR breadth and depth rose after two AZD1222 doses. Repertoires were sampled only after the peak T cell response.

This CDR3 has 15 residues. V dropped 3 bases and J dropped 0 bases, with 12 bases sitting between them. Germline values: CDR1 SQVTM, CDR2 ANQGSEA. With regard to this clone: Its matching antigen is unknown.

Assay used: immunoSEQ multiplex PCR; TCRdb lists only in-frame clones, some missing. Of around 150,000 clones listed, 80% to 90% are singletons. This sequence joins TRBV29-1 and TRBJ2-1; D might be TRBD1 or TRBD2, each matching 5 bases. Here the sequenced sample was peripheral blood, taken on day 0 of AZD1222 vaccination. This clonotype originated in an adult in good health. CDR3 loop: CSVEGGTDSYNEQFF. DNA for the CDR3: TGCAGCGTTGAGGGTGGGACCGACTCCTACAATGAGCAGTTCTTC.